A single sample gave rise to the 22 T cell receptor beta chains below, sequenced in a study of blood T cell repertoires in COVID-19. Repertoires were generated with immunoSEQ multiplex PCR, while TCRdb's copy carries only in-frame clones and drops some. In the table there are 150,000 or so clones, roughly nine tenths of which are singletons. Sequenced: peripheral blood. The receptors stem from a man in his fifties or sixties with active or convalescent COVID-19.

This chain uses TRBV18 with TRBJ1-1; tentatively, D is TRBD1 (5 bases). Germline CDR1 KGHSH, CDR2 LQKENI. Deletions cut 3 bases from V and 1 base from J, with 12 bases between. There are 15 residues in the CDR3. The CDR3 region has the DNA TGTGCCAGCTCACCGGGGCAGATAGAGAACACTGAAGCTTTCTTT. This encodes CASSPGQIENTEAFF.

The CDR3 DNA is TGTGCCAGCAGTTACTCGCAGGGTCGTGGCTACACCTTC. As protein: CASSYSQGRGYTF. The V and J genes are TRBV6-2 or TRBV6-3 and TRBJ1-2; weak D call: TRBD1 (5 bases). CDR3 size: 13 residues. Trimming took off 0 bases at V and 7 bases at J, with 9 bases between the two ends. Germline CDR1 reads MNHEY; CDR2 reads SVGEGT.

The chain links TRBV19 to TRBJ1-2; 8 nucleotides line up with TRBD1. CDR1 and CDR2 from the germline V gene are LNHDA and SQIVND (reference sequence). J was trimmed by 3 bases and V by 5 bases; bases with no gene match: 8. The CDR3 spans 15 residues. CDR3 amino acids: CASSRTGGFDYGYTF. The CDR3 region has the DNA TGTGCCAGTAGTCGTACAGGGGGATTCGACTATGGCTACACCTTC.

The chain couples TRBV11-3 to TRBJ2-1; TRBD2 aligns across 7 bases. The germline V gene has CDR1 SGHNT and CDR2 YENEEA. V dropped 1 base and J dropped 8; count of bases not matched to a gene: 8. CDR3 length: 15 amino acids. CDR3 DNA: TGTGCCAGCAGCTTAGGAGCGGGATCGTTATATGAGCAGTTCTTC. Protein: CASSLGAGSLYEQFF.

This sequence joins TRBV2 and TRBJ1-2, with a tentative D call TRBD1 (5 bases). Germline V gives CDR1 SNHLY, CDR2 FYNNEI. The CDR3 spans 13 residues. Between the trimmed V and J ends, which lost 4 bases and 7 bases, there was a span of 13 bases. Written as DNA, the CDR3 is TGTGCCAGCAGTGTAAGTTGGACAAGTGGCTACACCTTC. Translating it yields CASSVSWTSGYTF.

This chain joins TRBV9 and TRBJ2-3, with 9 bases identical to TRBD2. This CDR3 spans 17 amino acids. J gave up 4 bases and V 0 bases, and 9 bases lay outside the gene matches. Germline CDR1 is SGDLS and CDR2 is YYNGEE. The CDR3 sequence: CASSVGSGGPRADTQYF. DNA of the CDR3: TGTGCCAGCAGCGTAGGTAGCGGGGGCCCGCGGGCAGATACGCAGTATTTT.

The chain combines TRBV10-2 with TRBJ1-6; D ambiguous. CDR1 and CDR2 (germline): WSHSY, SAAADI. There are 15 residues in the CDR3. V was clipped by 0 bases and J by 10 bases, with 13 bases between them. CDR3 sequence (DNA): TGCGCCAGCAGTGAGTCGGGCCCTAAGCGGTCACCCCTCCACTTT. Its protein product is CASSESGPKRSPLHF.

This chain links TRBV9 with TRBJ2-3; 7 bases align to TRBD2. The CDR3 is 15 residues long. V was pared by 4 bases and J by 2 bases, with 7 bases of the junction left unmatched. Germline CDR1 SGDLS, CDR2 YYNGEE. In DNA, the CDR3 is TGTGCCAGCAGCACCCCCGGGACTAACACAGATACGCAGTATTTT. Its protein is CASSTPGTNTDTQYF.

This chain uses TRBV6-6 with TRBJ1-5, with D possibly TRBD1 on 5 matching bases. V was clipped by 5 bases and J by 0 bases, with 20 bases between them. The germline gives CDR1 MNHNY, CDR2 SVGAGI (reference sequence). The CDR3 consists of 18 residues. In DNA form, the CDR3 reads TGTGCCAGCAGTCCCCGGATTGTAGGACAATATAGCAATCAGCCCCAGCATTTT. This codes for CASSPRIVGQYSNQPQHF.

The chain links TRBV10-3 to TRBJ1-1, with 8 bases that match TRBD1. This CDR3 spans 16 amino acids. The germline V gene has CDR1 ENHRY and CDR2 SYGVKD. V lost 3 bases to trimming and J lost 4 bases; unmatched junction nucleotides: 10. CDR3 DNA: TGTGCCATCAGTGACGTAAACAGGGGGGCGAGCACTGAAGCTTTCTTT. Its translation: CAISDVNRGASTEAFF.

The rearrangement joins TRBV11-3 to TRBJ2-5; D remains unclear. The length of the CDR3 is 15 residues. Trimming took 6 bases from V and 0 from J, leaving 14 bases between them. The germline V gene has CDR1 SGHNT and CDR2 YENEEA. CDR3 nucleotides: TGTGCCAGCAGTTCACACGACGGGTACCAAGAGACCCAGTACTTC. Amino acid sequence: CASSSHDGYQETQYF.

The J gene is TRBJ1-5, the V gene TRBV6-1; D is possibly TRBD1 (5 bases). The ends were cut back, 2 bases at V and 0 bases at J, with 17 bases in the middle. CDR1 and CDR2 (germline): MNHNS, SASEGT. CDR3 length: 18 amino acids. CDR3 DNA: TGTGCCAGCAGTGAAAGTAGGCGGCGGGGCAGTAGCAATCAGCCCCAGCATTTT. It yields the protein CASSESRRRGSSNQPQHF.

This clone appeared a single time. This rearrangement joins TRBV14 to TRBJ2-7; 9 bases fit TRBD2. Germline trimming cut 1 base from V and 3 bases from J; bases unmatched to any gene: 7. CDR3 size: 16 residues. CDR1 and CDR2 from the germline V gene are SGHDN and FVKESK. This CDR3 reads CASSQGWLAGFYEQYF. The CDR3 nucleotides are TGTGCCAGCAGCCAAGGCTGGCTAGCGGGATTCTACGAGCAGTACTTC.

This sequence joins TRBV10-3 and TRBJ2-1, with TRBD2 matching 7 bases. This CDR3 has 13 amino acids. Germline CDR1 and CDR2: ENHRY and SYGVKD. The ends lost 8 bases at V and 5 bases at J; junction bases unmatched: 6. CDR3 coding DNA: TGTGCCATCTCTTCTAGCGGAGACAATGAGCAGTTCTTC. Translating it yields CAISSSGDNEQFF.

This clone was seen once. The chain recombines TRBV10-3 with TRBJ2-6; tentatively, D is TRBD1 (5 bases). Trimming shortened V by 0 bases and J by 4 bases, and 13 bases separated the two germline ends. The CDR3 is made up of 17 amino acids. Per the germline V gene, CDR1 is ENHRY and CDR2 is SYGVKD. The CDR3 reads CAISESNLGPGANVLTF. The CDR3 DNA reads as TGTGCCATCAGTGAGTCAAATTTGGGGCCCGGGGCCAACGTCCTGACTTTC.

CDR3 residues: CASSYDRGPLHF. The CDR3 DNA sequence: TGTGCCAGCAGCTACGATAGGGGGCCCCTCCACTTT. The V and J genes are TRBV2 and TRBJ1-6, with a tentative D call TRBD1 (6 bases). The CDR3 has 12 amino acids. The V gene's germline CDR1 is SNHLY and CDR2 FYNNEI. V dropped 6 bases and J dropped 13 bases, with 13 bases sitting between them.

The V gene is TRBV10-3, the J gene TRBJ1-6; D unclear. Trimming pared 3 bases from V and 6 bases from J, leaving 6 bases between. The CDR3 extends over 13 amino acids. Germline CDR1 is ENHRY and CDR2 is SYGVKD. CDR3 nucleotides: TGTGCCATCAGTGACAGTTTTAATTCACCCCTCCACTTT. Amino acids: CAISDSFNSPLHF.

The CDR3 spells CASSASYEQYF. DNA of the CDR3: TGTGCCAGCAGTGCGTCCTACGAGCAGTACTTC. The chain recombines TRBV12-3 or TRBV12-4 with TRBJ2-7; D unresolved. Trimming removed 5 bases at V and 1 base at J, with 3 bases between. The CDR3 spans 11 residues.

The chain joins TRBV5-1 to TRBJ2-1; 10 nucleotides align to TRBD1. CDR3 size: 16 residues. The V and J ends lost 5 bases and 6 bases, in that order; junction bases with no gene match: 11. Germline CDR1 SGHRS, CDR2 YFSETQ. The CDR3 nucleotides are TGCGCCAGCAGACCGGCCGGGACAGGGGTTTCCAATGAGCAGTTCTTC. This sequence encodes CASRPAGTGVSNEQFF.

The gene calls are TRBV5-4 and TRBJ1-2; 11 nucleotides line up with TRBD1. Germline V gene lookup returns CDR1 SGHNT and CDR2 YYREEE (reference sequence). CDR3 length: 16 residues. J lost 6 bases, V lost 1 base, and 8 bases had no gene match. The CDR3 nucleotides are TGTGCCAGCAGCTTGCGACGATTGGGACAGGGGGATGGCTACACCTTC. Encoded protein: CASSLRRLGQGDGYTF.

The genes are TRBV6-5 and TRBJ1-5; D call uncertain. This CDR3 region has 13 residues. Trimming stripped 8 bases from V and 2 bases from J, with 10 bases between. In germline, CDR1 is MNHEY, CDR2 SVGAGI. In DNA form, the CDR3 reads TGTGCCAGCGCGGACGGGGGCAATCAGCCCCAGCATTTT. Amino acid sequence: CASADGGNQPQHF.

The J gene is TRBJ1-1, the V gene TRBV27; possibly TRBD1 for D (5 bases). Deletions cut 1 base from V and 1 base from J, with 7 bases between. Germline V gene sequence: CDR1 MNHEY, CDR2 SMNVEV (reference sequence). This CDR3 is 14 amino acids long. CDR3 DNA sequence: TGTGCCAGCAGTTTATATACAGGGAACACTGAAGCTTTCTTT. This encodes CASSLYTGNTEAFF.